The TCR beta chain under discussion was sequenced for a study of T cells in Graves' hyperthyroidism and ophthalmopathy. The CDR3 totals 17 residues. CDR1 is MGHRA and CDR2 is YSYEKL in the germline V gene. V was clipped by 0 bases and J by 1 base, with 13 bases between them. Turning to this clonotype: Its antigen is not identified.

Each ophthalmopathy patient scored at least 3 on the Clinical Activity Score and at least 4 on NOSPECS grade, with duration under 3 months. General study results and limits: Ophthalmopathy prediction by the model preceded onset by a median roughly 6 months.

Researchers amplified the TCR beta CDR3 regions from RNA transcripts. HTBI primers were employed in a first-round RT-PCR of the TCR CDR3. TCRdb re-analysed the multiplex PCR reads in MiXCR, keeping a single row per CDR3 protein. The sample has 300,000 to 450,000 distinct CDR3 sequences, around 13% seen once; the top ten hold about 20%. This receptor was identified in a woman aged 25 to 45 with Graves' ophthalmopathy. The sequencing sample was made of blood. This chain links TRBV4-1 with TRBJ1-5, with D possibly being TRBD1 (5 bases). The CDR3 DNA follows: TGCGCCAGCAGCCAAGATCGGGGGGTCGGAAGCAATCAGCCCCAGCATTTT. Translated, it gives CASSQDRGVGSNQPQHF.